The clone carrying this TCR beta chain has ten or more counts. No antigen is known for it. The entry originates in a study of human T cells and chemical hapten exposure. Study details: On roughly 2 cm by roughly 2 cm of upper inner arm skin, sensitization was performed with 2% DPC. Whole-study findings and limits: Expanded TCRs were compared with controls, and the expanded TCRs formed significantly more large CDR3 similarity clusters.

As the library was built, unique molecular identifiers were attached to individual cDNA molecules. TCRdb fed the RACE reads into MiXCR, producing one record per CDR3 protein. The table shows roughly 82,000 distinct CDR3 sequences, with 12% occurring only once. The sample's time point: patch test 1, 2 weeks after DPC sensitization. Treatment indicated: therapeutic diphenylcyclopropenone sensitization with weekly scalp DPC. Phlebotomy was performed prior to application of every patch test. The TCR sequence derives from a woman aged 60 to 75 with alopecia areata. Some clones in this sample may be carry-over from other donors' samples. Sequences were derived from whole blood, sampled in connection with sensitization to the hapten diphenylcyclopropenone (DPC).

CDR3 coding DNA: TGTGCCAGCAGCTTAGCCGTTCAGGGGGTGGAGAAACTGTTTTTT. It codes for CASSLAVQGVEKLFF. The genes are TRBV11-2 and TRBJ1-4, with TRBD1 matching 7 bases. The CDR3 spans 15 residues. Trimming cost V 1 base and J 11 bases; bases outside gene matches: 10. Germline CDR1 SGHAT, CDR2 FQNNGV.